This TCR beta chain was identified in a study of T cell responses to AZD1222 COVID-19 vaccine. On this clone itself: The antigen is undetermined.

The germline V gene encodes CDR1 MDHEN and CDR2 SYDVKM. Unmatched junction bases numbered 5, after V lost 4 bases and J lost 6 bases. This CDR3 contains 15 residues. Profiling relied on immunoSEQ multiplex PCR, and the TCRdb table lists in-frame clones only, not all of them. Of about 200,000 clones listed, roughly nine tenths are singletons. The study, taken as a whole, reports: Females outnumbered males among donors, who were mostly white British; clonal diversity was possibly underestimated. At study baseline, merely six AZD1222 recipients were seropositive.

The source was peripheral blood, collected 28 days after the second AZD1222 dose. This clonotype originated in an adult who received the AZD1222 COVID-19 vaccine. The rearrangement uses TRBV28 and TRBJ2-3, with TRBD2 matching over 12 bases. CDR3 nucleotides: TGTGCCAGCAGTTCCAGACTAGCGGGAGTGGATACGCAGTATTTT. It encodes CASSSRLAGVDTQYF.